A selection of T cell receptor beta chains follows, all from one sample in a study of cytomegalovirus exposure and HLA in healthy donors. TCRdb keeps only in-frame clones here, not all; method: immunoSEQ multiplex PCR. The sample has about 130,000 clones, 85% to 90% seen once. The sequenced material came from PBMCs. These TCRs come from a woman in her 30s in good health and CMV-seronegative. The CDR3 runs from the conserved cysteine through the conserved F or W. Each record gives: J gene, D gene, clone size, V gene, CDR3 protein, CDR3 DNA. D genes are given only for firm matches. Clone sizes are given selectively: once, few, many, or a class where the clone is expanded.

j_gene: TRBJ2-1
d_gene: TRBD1
abundance: NA
v_gene: TRBV28
CDR3aa: CASSFGQGCEQFF
CDR3nt: TGTGCCAGCAGTTTCGGACAGGGTTGTGAGCAGTTCTTC

j_gene: TRBJ1-5
d_gene: TRBD1
abundance: NA
v_gene: TRBV2
CDR3aa: CASSEALLESGQGNQPQHF
CDR3nt: TGTGCCAGCAGTGAAGCGCTTTTAGAGTCGGGACAGGGAAATCAGCCCCAGCATTTT

j_gene: TRBJ1-5
d_gene: NA
abundance: NA
v_gene: TRBV7-9
CDR3aa: CASSLDGQPQHF
CDR3nt: TGTGCCAGCAGCTTAGATGGCCAGCCCCAGCATTTT

j_gene: TRBJ1-4
d_gene: NA
abundance: NA
v_gene: TRBV6-1
CDR3aa: CASKGSTSSGEKLFF
CDR3nt: TGTGCCAGCAAAGGGAGCACCTCAAGCGGTGAAAAACTGTTTTTT

j_gene: TRBJ1-1
d_gene: NA
abundance: NA
v_gene: TRBV19
CDR3aa: CASSITGFRRAFF
CDR3nt: TGTGCCAGTAGTATAACGGGGTTTCGTAGAGCTTTCTTT

j_gene: TRBJ1-1
d_gene: NA
abundance: few
v_gene: TRBV2
CDR3aa: CASNVGGLNTEAFF
CDR3nt: TGTGCCAGCAATGTTGGAGGCTTGAACACTGAAGCTTTCTTT

j_gene: TRBJ1-2
d_gene: NA
abundance: once
v_gene: TRBV10-3
CDR3aa: CATHTVNYGYTF
CDR3nt: TGTGCCACCCATACAGTAAACTATGGCTACACCTTC

j_gene: TRBJ2-3
d_gene: NA
abundance: NA
v_gene: TRBV5-4
CDR3aa: CASSRLAPTDTQYF
CDR3nt: TGTGCCAGCAGCCGTCTAGCTCCTACAGATACGCAGTATTTT

j_gene: TRBJ1-6
d_gene: NA
abundance: NA
v_gene: TRBV5-1
CDR3aa: CASSLDRVNSPLHF
CDR3nt: TGCGCCAGCAGCTTGGACAGGGTTAATTCACCCCTCCACTTT

j_gene: TRBJ1-1
d_gene: NA
abundance: NA
v_gene: TRBV7-2
CDR3aa: CASSPIGGANTEAFF
CDR3nt: TGTGCCAGCAGCCCAATCGGGGGGGCGAACACTGAAGCTTTCTTT

j_gene: TRBJ1-5
d_gene: NA
abundance: NA
v_gene: TRBV7-9
CDR3aa: CASSSPPGHHSNQPQHF
CDR3nt: TGTGCCAGCAGCTCTCCCCCCGGACATCATAGCAATCAGCCCCAGCATTTT

j_gene: TRBJ1-4
d_gene: TRBD1
abundance: NA
v_gene: TRBV19
CDR3aa: CASMERGRLEKLFF
CDR3nt: TGTGCCAGTATGGAAAGGGGGCGATTAGAAAAACTGTTTTTT

j_gene: TRBJ2-3
d_gene: NA
abundance: NA
v_gene: TRBV7-8
CDR3aa: CASSLGQGSTDTQYF
CDR3nt: TGTGCCAGCAGCTTAGGACAAGGAAGCACAGATACGCAGTATTTT

j_gene: TRBJ1-4
d_gene: NA
abundance: NA
v_gene: TRBV5-6
CDR3aa: CAGSLLGSVATNEKLFF
CDR3nt: TGTGCCGGCAGCTTGCTAGGGAGTGTGGCAACTAATGAAAAACTGTTTTTT

j_gene: TRBJ1-3
d_gene: NA
abundance: NA
v_gene: TRBV7-9
CDR3aa: CASLLGTTGNTIYF
CDR3nt: TGTGCCAGTCTCCTGGGGACAACTGGAAACACCATATATTTT

j_gene: TRBJ2-6
d_gene: NA
abundance: NA
v_gene: TRBV7-9
CDR3aa: CASSLNFGTLSSGANVLTF
CDR3nt: TGTGCCAGCAGCTTAAATTTCGGGACATTAAGCTCTGGGGCCAACGTCCTGACTTTC

j_gene: TRBJ2-6
d_gene: NA
abundance: NA
v_gene: TRBV7-6
CDR3aa: CASSSRGGGANVLTF
CDR3nt: TGTGCCAGCAGCTCCAGGGGTGGTGGGGCCAACGTCCTGACTTTC

j_gene: TRBJ2-6
d_gene: TRBD1
abundance: NA
v_gene: TRBV27
CDR3aa: CASSWGQGICSGANVLTF
CDR3nt: TGTGCCAGCAGTTGGGGACAGGGGATTTGTTCTGGGGCCAACGTCCTGACTTTC

j_gene: TRBJ1-2
d_gene: TRBD1
abundance: NA
v_gene: TRBV28
CDR3aa: CASSPRDSYYGYTF
CDR3nt: TGTGCCAGCAGTCCCCGGGACAGCTACTATGGCTACACCTTC

j_gene: TRBJ1-1
d_gene: NA
abundance: NA
v_gene: TRBV21-1
CDR3aa: CASTLPMTGAVSDTEAFF
CDR3nt: TGTGCCAGCACCTTGCCAATGACAGGGGCGGTTTCGGACACTGAAGCTTTCTTT

j_gene: TRBJ2-7
d_gene: NA
abundance: NA
v_gene: TRBV14
CDR3aa: CASSPYPAPHEQYF
CDR3nt: TGTGCCAGCAGCCCTTACCCCGCTCCCCACGAGCAGTACTTC

j_gene: TRBJ2-7
d_gene: NA
abundance: NA
v_gene: TRBV7-8
CDR3aa: CASSGQSSYEQYF
CDR3nt: TGTGCCAGCAGTGGACAGAGCTCCTACGAGCAGTACTTC

j_gene: TRBJ2-2
d_gene: TRBD2
abundance: NA
v_gene: TRBV19
CDR3aa: CASSIWTSGRALPTGELFF
CDR3nt: TGTGCCAGTAGTATCTGGACTAGCGGGAGGGCCCTCCCCACCGGGGAGCTGTTTTTT

j_gene: TRBJ2-7
d_gene: TRBD2
abundance: NA
v_gene: TRBV6-5
CDR3aa: CASSYTSAYSYEQYF
CDR3nt: TGTGCCAGCAGTTACACTAGCGCTTACTCCTACGAGCAGTACTTC

j_gene: TRBJ2-1
d_gene: NA
abundance: NA
v_gene: TRBV7-9
CDR3aa: CASSLTTYNEQFF
CDR3nt: TGTGCCAGCAGCTTAACCACTTACAATGAGCAGTTCTTC

j_gene: TRBJ2-1
d_gene: NA
abundance: NA
v_gene: TRBV9
CDR3aa: CASSAGDSSYNEQFF
CDR3nt: TGTGCCAGCAGCGCAGGGGATTCCTCCTACAATGAGCAGTTCTTC

j_gene: TRBJ2-7
d_gene: TRBD1
abundance: NA
v_gene: TRBV28
CDR3aa: CASSFATGTNTYEQYF
CDR3nt: TGTGCCAGCAGTTTCGCGACAGGGACAAATACCTACGAGCAGTACTTC

j_gene: TRBJ2-6
d_gene: NA
abundance: NA
v_gene: TRBV7-8
CDR3aa: CASSLLLTHSGANVLTF
CDR3nt: TGTGCCAGCAGCCTTCTACTGACACACTCTGGGGCCAACGTCCTGACTTTC

j_gene: TRBJ2-5
d_gene: TRBD2
abundance: few
v_gene: TRBV4-3
CDR3aa: CASSRGRGETQYF
CDR3nt: TGCGCCAGCAGCCGGGGGAGGGGAGAGACCCAGTACTTC

j_gene: TRBJ2-1
d_gene: NA
abundance: NA
v_gene: TRBV5-4
CDR3aa: CASSSNRGGGPQEQFF
CDR3nt: TGTGCCAGCAGCTCAAACAGGGGTGGAGGGCCACAGGAGCAGTTCTTC

j_gene: TRBJ1-2
d_gene: NA
abundance: NA
v_gene: TRBV21-1
CDR3aa: CASSRDRGQDGYTF
CDR3nt: TGTGCCAGCAGCCGGGACAGGGGGCAGGATGGCTACACCTTC

j_gene: TRBJ2-7
d_gene: NA
abundance: NA
v_gene: TRBV5-6
CDR3aa: CASSLGQDYSYEQYF
CDR3nt: TGTGCCAGCAGCTTGGGGCAGGACTACTCCTACGAGCAGTACTTC

j_gene: TRBJ2-7
d_gene: TRBD2
abundance: NA
v_gene: TRBV29-1
CDR3aa: CSIPSKTSVDEQYF
CDR3nt: TGCAGCATCCCCTCGAAGACTAGCGTAGACGAGCAGTACTTC

j_gene: TRBJ2-7
d_gene: NA
abundance: NA
v_gene: TRBV15
CDR3aa: CATSRKGTLAYEQYF
CDR3nt: TGTGCCACCAGCAGGAAGGGGACACTGGCCTACGAGCAGTACTTC

j_gene: TRBJ2-7
d_gene: TRBD2
abundance: once
v_gene: TRBV11-2
CDR3aa: CASSLSGGPAYEQYF
CDR3nt: TGTGCCAGCAGCCTTAGCGGGGGGCCCGCCTACGAGCAGTACTTC

j_gene: TRBJ1-6
d_gene: NA
abundance: once
v_gene: TRBV6-5
CDR3aa: CASSYSGARGSPLHF
CDR3nt: TGTGCCAGCAGTTACTCGGGGGCTAGGGGTTCACCCCTCCACTTT

j_gene: TRBJ2-3
d_gene: TRBD2
abundance: NA
v_gene: TRBV2
CDR3aa: CASSGVAGEVTDTQYF
CDR3nt: TGTGCCAGCAGTGGGGTAGCGGGGGAGGTCACAGATACGCAGTATTTT

j_gene: TRBJ1-2
d_gene: NA
abundance: NA
v_gene: TRBV6-6
CDR3aa: CASSSGAFGYTF
CDR3nt: TGTGCCAGCAGTTCAGGGGCCTTTGGCTACACCTTC

j_gene: TRBJ2-7
d_gene: NA
abundance: NA
v_gene: TRBV5-4
CDR3aa: CASSLARNEQYF
CDR3nt: TGTGCCAGCAGCTTGGCGCGTAACGAGCAGTACTTC

j_gene: TRBJ2-7
d_gene: NA
abundance: NA
v_gene: TRBV7-9
CDR3aa: CASSSSRGQQTYEQYF
CDR3nt: TGTGCCAGCAGCTCATCTCGAGGACAGCAAACCTACGAGCAGTACTTC

j_gene: TRBJ2-1
d_gene: TRBD2
abundance: NA
v_gene: TRBV27
CDR3aa: CASSILGTSGSNEQFF
CDR3nt: TGTGCCAGCAGTATCCTAGGGACTAGCGGGAGTAATGAGCAGTTCTTC

j_gene: TRBJ2-5
d_gene: NA
abundance: NA
v_gene: TRBV7-3
CDR3aa: CASSYTGDRKTQYF
CDR3nt: TGTGCCAGCAGCTATACGGGAGATCGAAAGACCCAGTACTTC

j_gene: TRBJ1-1
d_gene: TRBD1
abundance: NA
v_gene: TRBV5-1
CDR3aa: CASSLGAGGWNTEAFF
CDR3nt: TGCGCCAGCAGCTTGGGGGCAGGGGGCTGGAACACTGAAGCTTTCTTT

j_gene: TRBJ1-2
d_gene: TRBD1
abundance: NA
v_gene: TRBV27
CDR3aa: CASSLDRDLYGYTF
CDR3nt: TGTGCCAGCAGCCTAGACAGGGACCTCTATGGCTACACCTTC

j_gene: TRBJ1-2
d_gene: NA
abundance: NA
v_gene: TRBV5-4
CDR3aa: CASSLAAFGEGYTF
CDR3nt: TGTGCCAGCAGCTTGGCGGCCTTCGGGGAAGGCTACACCTTC

j_gene: TRBJ2-1
d_gene: TRBD2
abundance: NA
v_gene: TRBV2
CDR3aa: CASSGTGGGAYNEQFF
CDR3nt: TGTGCCAGCAGTGGAACGGGCGGGGGGGCTTACAATGAGCAGTTCTTC

j_gene: TRBJ2-7
d_gene: NA
abundance: NA
v_gene: TRBV4-3
CDR3aa: CASSQDRATYEQYF
CDR3nt: TGCGCCAGCAGCCAAGATAGAGCGACCTACGAGCAGTACTTC

j_gene: TRBJ1-1
d_gene: NA
abundance: NA
v_gene: TRBV5-1
CDR3aa: CASGGGGLTNTEAFF
CDR3nt: TGCGCCAGCGGAGGGGGGGGTCTGACTAACACTGAAGCTTTCTTT

j_gene: TRBJ2-7
d_gene: NA
abundance: NA
v_gene: TRBV19
CDR3aa: CASSIHSGSYEQYF
CDR3nt: TGTGCCAGTAGTATCCACTCGGGATCCTACGAGCAGTACTTC

j_gene: TRBJ2-7
d_gene: NA
abundance: NA
v_gene: TRBV28
CDR3aa: CASLANEQYF
CDR3nt: TGTGCCAGCCTAGCAAACGAGCAGTACTTC

j_gene: TRBJ2-1
d_gene: TRBD2
abundance: NA
v_gene: TRBV27
CDR3aa: CASAKPGTSINEQFF
CDR3nt: TGTGCCAGCGCAAAGCCCGGGACTAGCATCAATGAGCAGTTCTTC

j_gene: TRBJ2-7
d_gene: TRBD1
abundance: few
v_gene: TRBV28
CDR3aa: CASRPGTGYEQYF
CDR3nt: TGTGCCAGCAGGCCCGGGACAGGCTACGAGCAGTACTTC

j_gene: TRBJ2-2
d_gene: NA
abundance: NA
v_gene: TRBV19
CDR3aa: CASSASRGGNTGELFF
CDR3nt: TGTGCCAGTAGTGCAAGCAGGGGCGGAAACACCGGGGAGCTGTTTTTT